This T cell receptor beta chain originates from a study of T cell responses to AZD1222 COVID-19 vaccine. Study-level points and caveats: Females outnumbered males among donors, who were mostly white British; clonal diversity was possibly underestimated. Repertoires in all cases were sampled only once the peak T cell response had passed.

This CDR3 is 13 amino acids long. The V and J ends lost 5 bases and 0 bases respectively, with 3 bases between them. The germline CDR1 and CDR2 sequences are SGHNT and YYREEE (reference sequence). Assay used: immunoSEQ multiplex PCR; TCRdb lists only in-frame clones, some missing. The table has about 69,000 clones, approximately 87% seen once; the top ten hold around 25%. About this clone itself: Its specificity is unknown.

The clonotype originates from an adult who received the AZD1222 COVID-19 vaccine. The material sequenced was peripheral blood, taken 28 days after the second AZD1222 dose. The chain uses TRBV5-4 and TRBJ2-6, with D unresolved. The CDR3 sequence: CASSDSGANVLTF. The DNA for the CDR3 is TGTGCCAGCAGTGACTCTGGGGCCAACGTCCTGACTTTC.